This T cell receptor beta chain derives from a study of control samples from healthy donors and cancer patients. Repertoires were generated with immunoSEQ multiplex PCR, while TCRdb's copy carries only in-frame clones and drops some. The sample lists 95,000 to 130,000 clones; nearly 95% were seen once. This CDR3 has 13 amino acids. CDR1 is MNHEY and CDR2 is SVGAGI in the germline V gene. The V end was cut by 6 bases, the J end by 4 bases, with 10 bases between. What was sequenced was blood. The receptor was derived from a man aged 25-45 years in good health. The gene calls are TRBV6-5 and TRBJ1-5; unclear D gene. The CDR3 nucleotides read TGTGCCAGCAGGAACACCATAAATCAGCCCCAGCATTTT. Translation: CASRNTINQPQHF.